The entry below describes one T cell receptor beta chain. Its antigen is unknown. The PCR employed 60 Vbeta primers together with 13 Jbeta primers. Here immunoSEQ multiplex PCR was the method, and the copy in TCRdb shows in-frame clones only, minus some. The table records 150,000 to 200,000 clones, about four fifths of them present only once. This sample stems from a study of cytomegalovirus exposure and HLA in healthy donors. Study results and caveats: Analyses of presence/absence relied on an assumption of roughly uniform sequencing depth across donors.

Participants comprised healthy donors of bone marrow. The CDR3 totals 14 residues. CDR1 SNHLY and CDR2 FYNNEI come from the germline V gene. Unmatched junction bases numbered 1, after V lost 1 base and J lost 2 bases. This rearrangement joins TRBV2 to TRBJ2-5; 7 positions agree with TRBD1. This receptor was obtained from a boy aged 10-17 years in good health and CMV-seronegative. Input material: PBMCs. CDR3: CASSEGQGQETQYF. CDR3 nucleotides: TGTGCCAGCAGTGAAGGACAGGGACAAGAGACCCAGTACTTC.